This T cell receptor (beta chain) is drawn from a study of identical twins. Study-wide findings and caveats: In monozygotic twins, models underestimated the sharing of out-of-frame TCR alpha. Low generation probability was overrepresented in out-of-frame alpha sequences shared by twins.

A template switching step contributed a universal primer site, while unique molecular identifiers were present in the cDNA. From the 5' RACE reads, TCRdb called clonotypes with MiXCR, one entry per CDR3 protein. The sample lists under 350,000 distinct CDR3 sequences; roughly 10% were seen once. Per the germline V gene, CDR1 is SEHNR and CDR2 is FQNEAQ (reference sequence). After removal of 3 bases from V and 7 bases from J, the junction contained 12 bases not matched to a gene. The CDR3 spans 16 residues. This clonotype came up many times. Its antigen remains unidentified. The same sample was also used in a study of yellow fever vaccine responses in identical twins. That work contributes: The T cell response to vaccination in identical twins was reportedly partly convergent and partly personalized.

The rearrangement uses TRBV7-9 and TRBJ2-1; 7 nucleotides match TRBD1. The receptor's source is a woman aged 18-29 years in good health. Material: CD8+ T cells sorted from blood. CDR3 DNA sequence: TGTGCCAGCAGCTTGTGGGACAGCCGATCTACAAATGAGCAGTTCTTC. It codes for CASSLWDSRSTNEQFF. Filled out from reference TRBV7-9 and TRBJ2-1, the complete variable domain reads DTGVSQNPRHKITKRGQNVTFRCDPISEHNRLYWYRQTLGQGPEFLTYFQNEAQLEKSRLLSDRFSAERPKGSFSTLEIQRTEQGDSAMYLCASSLWDSRSTNEQFFGPGTRLTVL.